The T cell receptor (beta chain) described here comes from a study of blood T cells in healthy people across ages. The study, taken as a whole, reports: It was not possible, with unsorted PBMCs, to conclusively compare naive and antigen-experienced cells. It was the long-lived donors that had more naive CD4+ cells and higher diversity than aged donors.

V lost 8 bases and J lost 0, with 11 bases in between. Germline loops: CDR1 MNHEY, CDR2 SVGAGI. This CDR3 region has 14 residues. A note on this clonotype: Its antigen is currently unknown.

Primed by a sample-barcoded 5' primer and a J-beta primer mix, a second PCR proceeded for about 7 to 12 cycles. MiXCR was run by TCRdb on the 5' RACE reads, yielding one entry per CDR3 protein. The table shows roughly 1,300,000 distinct CDR3 sequences, with around 55% occurring only once. The chain links TRBV6-5 to TRBJ2-1; D might be TRBD2 (7 bases). This clonotype originated in a man younger than 35 in good health. The sample was blood. The CDR3 region has the DNA TGTGCCAGCTACGGGGGGCACTCCTACAATGAGCAGTTCTTC. Translation: CASYGGHSYNEQFF.